This TCR beta chain was captured by sequencing in a study of T cell responses to AZD1222 COVID-19 vaccine. Study summary: Second-dose groups at about 4 or about 12 weeks were pooled.

There are 11 residues in the CDR3. Germline lookup yields CDR1 MGHDK and CDR2 SYGVNS. TCRdb's table, derived via immunoSEQ multiplex PCR, lists solely in-frame clones and lacks some. The table has 100,000 to 150,000 clones, approximately 90% seen once. Whole-study findings and limits: Baseline seropositivity characterized only six AZD1222 recipients. Targets within unmutated variant regions were reportedly found for nearly half of spike-specific TCRs. Repertoire sampling happened only post peak T cell response.

Note on this clone: Its antigen remains unknown.

This clonotype was obtained from an adult in good health. The chain links TRBV25-1 to TRBJ2-3, with D hard to call. The sequenced sample was peripheral blood, obtained on day 0 of AZD1222 vaccination. CDR3 in DNA: TGTGCTATCTCACACGGGGATACGCAGTATTTT. Translating it yields CAISHGDTQYF.